The 25 T cell receptor beta chains below come from one sample, sequenced in a study of blood T cells in healthy people across ages. PCR was performed a second time for about 7 to 11 cycles using a sample-barcoded 5' primer and a J-beta primer mix. One entry per CDR3 protein results from TCRdb running MiXCR on the 5' RACE reads. The table records roughly 1,000,000 distinct CDR3 sequences, 25% of them present only once. The data were also submitted as part of a second study, on T cells of mothers and their children.

Sequenced material: blood. These receptors were obtained from a girl aged 2 to 10 in good health.

J is TRBJ2-1 and V is TRBV12-3 or TRBV12-4; 16 bases are shared with TRBD2. J lost 8 bases, V lost 8 bases, and 0 bases had no gene match. CDR3 size: 13 residues. CDR3 amino acids: CASGTSGGDEQFF. The CDR3 region has the DNA TGTGCCAGCGGGACTAGCGGGGGGGATGAGCAGTTCTTC.

The chain is built from TRBV29-1 and TRBJ2-5, with 8 bases lining up with TRBD2. TRBJ2-7 matches the DNA end more closely, so the J call is doubtful. The CDR3 extends over 13 amino acids. Per the germline V gene, CDR1 is SQVTM and CDR2 is ANQGSEA. The CDR3 nucleotides are TGCAGCGTAACAACTAGCGGCTCCTACGAGCAGTACTTC. Its protein product is CSVTTSGSYEQYF.

The CDR3 coding sequence is TGTGCCAGCAGCGGGGACGCCCGAAGCGGCTACACCTTC. This sequence encodes CASSGDARSGYTF. The rearrangement joins TRBV9 to TRBJ1-2; D is perhaps TRBD1 (5 bases). V shed 3 bases and J shed 8 bases, with 14 bases lying between them. This CDR3 has 13 residues. Germline assignment: CDR1 SGDLS and CDR2 YYNGEE.

This clonotype was picked up a small number of times. The J gene is TRBJ2-6, the V gene TRBV4-2, with a possible D match to TRBD1 (5 bases). The ends were cut back, 4 bases at V and 2 bases at J, with 9 bases in the middle. Germline CDR1 and CDR2: LGHNA and YNFKEQ. This CDR3 is 15 amino acids long. The CDR3 sequence: CASSPRVAGANVLTF. CDR3 nucleotide sequence: TGTGCCAGCAGCCCCAGGGTGGCTGGGGCCAACGTCCTGACTTTC.

The V and J genes are TRBV6-2 or TRBV6-3 and TRBJ2-1, with TRBD2 matching 8 bases. Germline V lookup: CDR1 MNHEY, CDR2 SVGEGT. V lost 8 bases to trimming and J lost 4 bases; unmatched junction nucleotides: 7. The CDR3 totals 14 residues. Here the CDR3 reads CASAPGLEYNEQFF. CDR3 DNA sequence: TGTGCCAGCGCTCCGGGACTAGAGTACAATGAGCAGTTCTTC.

This clonotype came up a few times. V is TRBV11-2 and J is TRBJ2-7; 10 bases fit TRBD1. The closer fit of TRBJ2-5 to the DNA end suggests the J call may be wrong. The CDR3 has 15 residues. Germline loops: CDR1 SGHAT, CDR2 FQNNGV. In nucleotides, the CDR3 is TGTGCCAGCAGCTTCCCGACAGGGGGCTGGGAGACCCAGTACTTC. Translating it yields CASSFPTGGWETQYF.

The chain is built from TRBV10-3 and TRBJ2-6, with no clear D. CDR1 is ENHRY, CDR2 SYGVKD, per germline. The CDR3 runs to 13 residues. V gave up 8 bases and J gave up 0 bases, with 5 bases separating them. The CDR3 here is CAIQNSGANVLTF. CDR3 DNA sequence: TGTGCCATCCAGAACTCTGGGGCCAACGTCCTGACTTTC.

This clonotype was detected many times. The rearrangement uses TRBV27 and TRBJ2-1, with D perhaps matching TRBD1 (6 bases). The V end was cut by 3 bases, the J end by 6 bases, with 9 bases between. The CDR3 length is 13 residues. Germline V lookup: CDR1 MNHEY, CDR2 SMNVEV (reference sequence). The CDR3 sequence: CASSLSGVNEQFF. As DNA, the CDR3 is TGTGCCAGCAGTTTGTCAGGGGTCAATGAGCAGTTCTTC.

This chain joins TRBV7-2 and TRBJ2-1; 11 nucleotides align to TRBD2. The J call may be in error: the DNA end matches TRBJ2-7 better. The CDR3 has 15 residues. Germline V gene sequence: CDR1 SGHTA, CDR2 FQGNSA. The CDR3 protein is CASSLEGLADYEQYF. The DNA of the CDR3 is TGTGCCAGCAGCTTAGAGGGACTAGCGGATTACGAGCAGTACTTC.

V and J are TRBV7-8 and TRBJ1-2; possibly TRBD1 for D (6 bases). The CDR3 loop spans 15 amino acids. Germline V gives CDR1 SGHVS, CDR2 FQNEAQ. V lost 5 bases to trimming and J lost 4 bases, with 17 bases between them. The CDR3 spells CASSVTEGGSYGYTF. CDR3 sequence (DNA): TGTGCCAGCAGCGTAACGGAGGGGGGAAGCTATGGCTACACCTTC.

The chain has TRBV7-9 and TRBJ1-2; D gene ambiguous. The length of the CDR3 is 12 residues. Trimming removed 5 bases at V and 13 bases at J, with 17 bases between. In germline, CDR1 is SEHNR, CDR2 FQNEAQ (reference sequence). In nucleotides, the CDR3 is TGTGCCAGCAGCGCGAGGGCACCCTTAATCACCTTC. This encodes CASSARAPLITF.

The chain employs TRBV29-1 and TRBJ2-1; D is uncertain. Germline values: CDR1 SQVTM, CDR2 ANQGSEA. The CDR3 loop spans 13 amino acids. Trimming left V 6 bases short and J 3 bases short, with 12 bases between. The CDR3 DNA reads as TGCAGCGTACGACCGTACTACTACAATGAGCAGTTCTTC. This translates into CSVRPYYYNEQFF.

The gene calls are TRBV24-1 and TRBJ1-1, with D hard to call. In germline, CDR1 is KGHDR, CDR2 SFDVKD. The CDR3 runs to 13 residues. The V end was cut by 2 bases, the J end by 11 bases, with 14 bases between. The CDR3 nucleotides are TGTGCCACCAGTGATTCTCTGCTCGGAAGCGCTTTCTTT. It codes for CATSDSLLGSAFF.

The chain is built from TRBV6-2 or TRBV6-3 and TRBJ2-1, with TRBD2 matching 10 bases. This CDR3 has 18 residues. Germline V CDR1 and CDR2: MNHEY, SVGEGT. The V segment lost 5 bases and the J segment 0 bases; nucleotides outside the gene matches: 10. The CDR3 protein is CASSDPMGLASSYNEQFF. CDR3 DNA sequence: TGTGCCAGCAGTGACCCGATGGGACTAGCGAGCTCCTACAATGAGCAGTTCTTC.

This clonotype was detected a few times. This sequence joins TRBV4-2 and TRBJ2-1; possibly TRBD2 for D (5 bases). CDR3 size: 17 residues. V was clipped by 2 bases and J by 1 base, with 15 bases between them. CDR1 LGHNA and CDR2 YNFKEQ come from the germline V gene. The CDR3 DNA reads as TGTGCCAGCAGCCAACGTTGGGGAGTGGGGTCCTACAATGAGCAGTTCTTC. Its translation: CASSQRWGVGSYNEQFF.

The gene calls are TRBV23-1 and TRBJ2-7; 7 bases map to TRBD1. TRBV23-1 is an open reading frame whose function is uncertain. The CDR3 has 16 residues. V gave up 4 bases and J gave up 1 base; unmatched junction bases: 10. CDR3 in DNA: TGCGCCAGCAGTCCCCATGGGACAGAACAATCCTACGAGCAGTACTTC. Translated, it gives CASSPHGTEQSYEQYF.

This chain connects TRBV9 to TRBJ2-5, with 8 bases aligning to TRBD1. V lost 7 bases, J lost 5 bases, and 4 bases stayed unmatched. Looked up from germline, CDR1 is SGDLS and CDR2 is YYNGEE. The CDR3 is 12 amino acids. CDR3 residues: CASGQGRETQYF. DNA of the CDR3: TGTGCCAGCGGACAGGGAAGGGAGACCCAGTACTTC.

This clonotype was counted a few times. CDR3 in amino acids: CASSQVTSSSYNEQFF. Written as DNA, the CDR3 is TGTGCCAGCAGCCAAGTGACTTCGAGCTCCTACAATGAGCAGTTCTTC. This rearrangement joins TRBV14 to TRBJ2-1; D remains unclear. The germline V gene has CDR1 SGHDN and CDR2 FVKESK. CDR3 size: 16 residues. The germline V and J ends were trimmed by 1 base and 0 bases, with 10 bases remaining between them.

The chain employs TRBV28 and TRBJ2-7; 10 positions agree with TRBD1. J gave up 7 bases and V 4 bases, and 13 bases lay outside the gene matches. Looked up from germline, CDR1 is MDHEN and CDR2 is SYDVKM. The CDR3 spans 16 residues. In nucleotides, the CDR3 is TGTGCCAGCAGTTCTCAAGGGGACAGGGGCGATAGGGAGCAGTACTTC. This codes for CASSSQGDRGDREQYF.

With respect to this clonotype: Germline is not matched at one junction end, which may reflect a read error. The chain carries TRBV11-2 and TRBJ2-4; 9 nucleotides agree with TRBD1. The CDR3 is 15 amino acids. Germline values: CDR1 SGHAT, CDR2 FQNNGV. The CDR3 sequence is CTSSLDGTGLGIQYF. In DNA form, the CDR3 reads TGTACCAGCAGCTTAGACGGGACAGGGTTAGGCATTCAGTACTTC.

The chain employs TRBV25-1 and TRBJ1-3; D ambiguous. CDR1 and CDR2 (germline): MGHDK, SYGVNS. The CDR3 has 14 residues. V was pared by 0 bases and J by 2 bases, with 5 bases between. The CDR3 DNA reads as TGTGCCAGCAGTGAATACGGGGCTGGAAACACCATATATTTT. Translating gives CASSEYGAGNTIYF.

The rearrangement joins TRBV20-1 to TRBJ2-1, with 9 bases identical to TRBD2. Germline CDR1 DFQATT, CDR2 SNEGSKA (reference sequence). The junction had 11 bases not matched to a gene; V was cut back by 6 bases and J by 8 bases. This CDR3 is built from 14 residues. CDR3 DNA: TGCAGTGCAAGAACCAGCGGGGGGTTTTATGAGCAGTTCTTC. Translated: CSARTSGGFYEQFF.

This clonotype was found once. The rearrangement uses TRBV9 and TRBJ2-3; D may be TRBD1 or TRBD2 (5 bases each). The CDR3 runs 15 residues. The germline CDR1 and CDR2 sequences are SGDLS and YYNGEE. Trimming cost V 3 bases and J 1 base, with 12 bases left between them. DNA for the CDR3: TGTGCCAGCAGCGGACGGGACGGCCGCACAGATACGCAGTATTTT. It yields the protein CASSGRDGRTDTQYF. Based on the CDR3 plus reference TRBV9 and TRBJ2-3, the full variable domain is DSGVTQTPKHLITATGQRVTLRCSPRSGDLSVYWYQQSLDQGLQFLIQYYNGEERAKGNILERFSAQQFPDLHSELNLSSLELGDSALYFCASSGRDGRTDTQYFGPGTRLTVL.

V and J are TRBV24-1 and TRBJ2-1, with no clear D. This CDR3 region has 11 residues. The germline V gene encodes CDR1 KGHDR and CDR2 SFDVKD. V was shortened by 7 bases and J by 5 bases, with 5 bases between the two germline ends. CDR3 sequence reads: CATRRDNEQFF. The CDR3 DNA reads as TGTGCCACCAGACGAGACAATGAGCAGTTCTTC.

This chain links TRBV11-1 with TRBJ1-4; 8 nucleotides agree with TRBD1. This CDR3 comprises 14 residues. Germline V gives CDR1 SGHAT, CDR2 FQDESV (reference sequence). J lost 8 bases, V lost 2 bases, and 4 bases had no gene match. The CDR3 reads CASSLLQGEEKLFF. CDR3 DNA sequence: TGTGCCAGCAGCTTACTACAGGGGGAAGAAAAACTGTTTTTT.